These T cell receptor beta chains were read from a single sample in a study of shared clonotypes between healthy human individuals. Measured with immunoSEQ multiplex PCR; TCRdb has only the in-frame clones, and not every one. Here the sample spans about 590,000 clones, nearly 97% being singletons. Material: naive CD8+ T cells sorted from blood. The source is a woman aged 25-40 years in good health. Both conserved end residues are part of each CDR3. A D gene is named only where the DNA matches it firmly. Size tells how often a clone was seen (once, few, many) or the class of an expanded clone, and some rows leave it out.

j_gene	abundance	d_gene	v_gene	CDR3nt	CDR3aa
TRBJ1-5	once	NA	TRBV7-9	TGTGCCAGCAGCTTAGGCGACAGCCTCAATCAGCCCCAGCATTTT	CASSLGDSLNQPQHF
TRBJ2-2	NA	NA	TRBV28	TGTGCCAGCAGCCCGCGCGGGACCGGGGAGCTGTTTTTT	CASSPRGTGELFF
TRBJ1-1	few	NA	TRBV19	TGTGCCAGTAGTATTCTCGAGGGAAGAACTGAAGCTTTCTTT	CASSILEGRTEAFF
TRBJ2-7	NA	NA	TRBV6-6	TGTGCCAGCAGTGCCGGACACATCCCCTACGAGCAGTACTTC	CASSAGHIPYEQYF
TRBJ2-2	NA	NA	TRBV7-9	TGTGCCAGCAGCTTAAGAACAGGGTCCGGGGAGCTGTTTTTT	CASSLRTGSGELFF
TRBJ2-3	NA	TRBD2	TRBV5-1	TGCGCCAGCAGCTTGCGGGGCGGGAGAGCAGATACGCAGTATTTT	CASSLRGGRADTQYF
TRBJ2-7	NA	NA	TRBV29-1	TGCAGCGTCGAACTGAGGGAGCGGCCCTCCTACGAGCAGTACTTC	CSVELRERPSYEQYF
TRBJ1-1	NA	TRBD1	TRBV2	TGTGCCAGCAGGAAGGACAGGGGACCCCTTATGAACACTGAAGCTTTCTTT	CASRKDRGPLMNTEAFF
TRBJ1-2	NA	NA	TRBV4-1	TGCGCCAGCAGCCCCGGGCCGGGGATTGTGGGCTACACCTTC	CASSPGPGIVGYTF
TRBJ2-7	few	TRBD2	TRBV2	TGTGCCAGCAGGGTACTAGCGGGGAGCTCCTACGAGCAGTACTTC	CASRVLAGSSYEQYF
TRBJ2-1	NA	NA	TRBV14	TGTGCCAGCAGCCACCGTCTTTCCTGGGCCAGCTCCTACGATGAGCAGTTCTTC	CASSHRLSWASSYDEQFF
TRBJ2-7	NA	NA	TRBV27	TGTGCCAGCAGTTTATCGATAGGCCACGAGCAGTACTTC	CASSLSIGHEQYF
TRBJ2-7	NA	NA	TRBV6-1	TGTGCCAGCAGTGACGGGGGTGAAGGCTACGAGCAGTACTTC	CASSDGGEGYEQYF
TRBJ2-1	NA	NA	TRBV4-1	TGCGCCAGCAGCCCCCGGGGGCCCGGGCTGTATGAGCAGTTCTTC	CASSPRGPGLYEQFF
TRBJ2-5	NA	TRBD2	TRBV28	TGTGCCAGCAGTTTATTCCGCGCGGGAGTCCGGGAGACCCAGTACTTC	CASSLFRAGVRETQYF
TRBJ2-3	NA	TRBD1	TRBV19	TGTGCCAGTACGGACCGACAGGGGGCAGATACGCAGTATTTT	CASTDRQGADTQYF